Listed here are 20 T cell receptor beta chains from one sample, sequenced in a study of neurological immune-mediated disorders. Sample time point: longitudinal time-point 1 (baseline). TCRdb analysed the 5' RACE reads with MiXCR anew, one entry per CDR3 protein. Here the sample spans 67,000 or so distinct CDR3 sequences, approximately 15% being singletons. The sequenced material came from PBMCs. The receptors come from a female donor with HTLV-1-associated myelopathy (HAM/TSP).

This clonotype has ten or more counts. J is TRBJ2-1 and V is TRBV20-1; D not certain. CDR3 size: 14 residues. The germline CDR1 and CDR2 sequences are DFQATT and SNEGSKA (reference sequence). V lost 4 bases to trimming and J lost 0 bases, with 10 bases between them. CDR3: CSATSPVSYNEQFF. Written as DNA, the CDR3 is TGCAGTGCTACTAGTCCAGTCTCCTACAATGAGCAGTTCTTC.

Many counts were recorded for this clonotype. This rearrangement joins TRBV11-1 to TRBJ2-1; perhaps D is TRBD1 or TRBD2 (5 bases each). Deletions cut 4 bases from V and 0 bases from J, with 16 bases between. The CDR3 covers 17 residues. Per the germline V gene, CDR1 is SGHAT and CDR2 is FQDESV (reference sequence). CDR3 sequence reads: CASSSRFGTGSYNEQFF. In DNA form, the CDR3 reads TGTGCCAGCAGCTCGCGCTTTGGGACGGGCTCCTACAATGAGCAGTTCTTC.

This clonotype was seen repeatedly, ten times or more. This sequence joins TRBV24-1 and TRBJ2-3, with a weak D call TRBD1 (6 bases). In germline, CDR1 is KGHDR, CDR2 SFDVKD. The CDR3 runs 16 residues. The germline V and J ends were trimmed by 3 bases and 6 bases, with 18 bases remaining between them. The CDR3 region is CATSDRGRDWADTQYF. CDR3 DNA: TGTGCCACCAGTGATAGGGGGAGAGACTGGGCGGATACGCAGTATTTT.

This clonotype was detected many times. The chain combines TRBV20-1 with TRBJ2-5; a possible D gene is TRBD1 (6 bases). Per germline, CDR1 DFQATT and CDR2 SNEGSKA (reference sequence). The CDR3 is made up of 12 amino acids. Trimming shortened V by 5 bases and J by 4 bases, and 11 bases separated the two germline ends. DNA of the CDR3: TGCAGTGCTGGGGACATTCCAGAGACCCAGTACTTC. Protein: CSAGDIPETQYF.

At least ten counts were recorded for this clonotype. The chain uses TRBV12-3 or TRBV12-4 and TRBJ1-5; tentative D call: TRBD1 (6 bases). V shed 0 bases and J shed 2 bases, with 20 bases lying between them. There are 19 residues in the CDR3. CDR3 coding DNA: TGTGCCAGCAGTTTAGCCTGGACAGAGCCACATAATTGCAATCAGCCCCAGCATTTT. Amino acid sequence: CASSLAWTEPHNCNQPQHF.

The CDR3 DNA sequence: TGTGCCAGCTCCCCAGGACAGGACACAGATACGCAGTATTTT. This translates into CASSPGQDTDTQYF. This rearrangement joins TRBV18 to TRBJ2-3; TRBD1 matches 7 bases. The CDR3 consists of 14 residues. CDR1 is KGHSH and CDR2 is LQKENI in the germline V gene. After removal of 6 bases from V and 2 bases from J, the junction contained 5 bases not matched to a gene.

This clonotype was recorded at least ten times. A junction end diverges from the germline sequence, so it may reflect a read error. V usage is TRBV15 and J usage is TRBJ2-3, with 8 bases fitting TRBD2. CDR1 is LNHNV and CDR2 is YYDKDF in the germline V gene (reference sequence). The CDR3 has 18 residues. The CDR3 bases are TGTGCTACCAGCGAAGCAGTTCCGGGACTAGTGAGCACAGATACGCAGTATTTT. It is translated as CATSEAVPGLVSTDTQYF.

This clonotype was seen many times. This chain connects TRBV20-1 to TRBJ2-3, with 8 bases aligning to TRBD2. V gave up 0 bases and J gave up 5 bases; unmatched junction bases: 10. This CDR3 contains 16 residues. Germline V gene data show CDR1 as DFQATT and CDR2 as SNEGSKA (reference sequence). The CDR3 DNA reads TGCAGTGCTAGAGAATTCGGCGGGGGGCGGGGAGATACGCAGTATTTT. It yields the protein CSAREFGGGRGDTQYF.

The rearrangement links TRBV7-2 to TRBJ2-3, with 8 bases fitting TRBD2. Losses at the gene ends were 1 base for V and 1 base for J; bases not matched to a gene: 4. This CDR3 comprises 16 residues. Germline CDR1 is SGHTA and CDR2 is FQGNSA. The CDR3 here is CASSLVVSGGTDTQYF. The CDR3 nucleotides are TGTGCCAGCAGCTTAGTGGTTAGCGGGGGCACAGATACGCAGTATTTT.

This clonotype was seen repeatedly, ten times or more. The rearrangement uses TRBV12-3 or TRBV12-4 and TRBJ2-1, with unresolved D. The CDR3 is 13 amino acids. Trimming pared 3 bases from V and 7 bases from J, leaving 10 bases between. The CDR3 sequence is CASSLPRANEQFF. For the CDR3, the DNA is TGTGCCAGCAGTTTGCCCCGCGCGAATGAGCAGTTCTTC.

The rearrangement links TRBV14 to TRBJ2-1, with D perhaps matching TRBD1 (6 bases). V was shortened by 4 bases and J by 6 bases, with 13 bases between the two germline ends. This CDR3 has 14 residues. Looked up from germline, CDR1 is SGHDN and CDR2 is FVKESK. CDR3 amino acids: CASSLFGGLNEQFF. CDR3 bases: TGTGCCAGCAGCCTATTTGGGGGCCTCAATGAGCAGTTCTTC. The variable domain in full, with the rest retrieved from reference TRBV14 and TRBJ2-1, is EAGVTQFPSHSVIEKGQTVTLRCDPISGHDNLYWYRRVMGKEIKFLLHFVKESKQDESGMPNNRFLAERTGGTYSTLKVQPAELEDSGVYFCASSLFGGLNEQFFGPGTRLTVL.

This clonotype showed up many times. The chain combines TRBV5-1 with TRBJ1-5, with no clear D. V lost 4 bases to trimming and J lost 5 bases, with 19 bases between them. Looked up from germline, CDR1 is SGHRS and CDR2 is YFSETQ. CDR3 size: 16 residues. The CDR3 protein is CASSPIRRENDQPQHF. As DNA, the CDR3 is TGCGCCAGCAGCCCCATTAGGAGGGAGAATGATCAGCCCCAGCATTTT. Drawing the rest from reference TRBV5-1 and TRBJ1-5, the complete variable domain is KAGVTQTPRYLIKTRGQQVTLSCSPISGHRSVSWYQQTPGQGLQFLFEYFSETQRNKGNFPGRFSGRQFSNSRSEMNVSTLELGDSALYLCASSPIRRENDQPQHFGDGTRLSIL.

The sample holds many counts of this clonotype. The chain uses TRBV7-2 and TRBJ2-5; D assignment may be TRBD1 or TRBD2 (5 bases each). Trimming removed 2 bases from V and 5 bases from J, with 12 bases in between. The CDR3 length is 14 residues. Germline CDR1 and CDR2: SGHTA and FQGNSA. The CDR3 protein is CASSLRGARETQYF. The CDR3 bases are TGTGCCAGCAGCTTACGAGGGGCTAGGGAGACCCAGTACTTC.

This clonotype was seen many times. The V and J genes are TRBV9 and TRBJ2-1; D gene ambiguous. Deletions cut 4 bases from V and 7 bases from J, with 12 bases between. CDR1 is SGDLS and CDR2 is YYNGEE in the germline V gene. This CDR3 spans 13 amino acids. CDR3 DNA sequence: TGTGCCAGCAGCTCCTTCGGAGCAAATGAGCAGTTCTTC. It is translated as CASSSFGANEQFF.

This clonotype was counted ten times or more. V usage is TRBV7-9 and J usage is TRBJ1-5; D is undetermined. Germline V CDR1 and CDR2: SEHNR, FQNEAQ (reference sequence). This CDR3 comprises 13 residues. The V and J ends lost 5 bases and 4 bases respectively, with 9 bases between them. The CDR3 here is CASSPSANQPQHF. CDR3 nucleotide sequence: TGTGCCAGCAGCCCCTCCGCAAATCAGCCCCAGCATTTT.

This clonotype was detected many times. The chain employs TRBV7-2 and TRBJ2-5; 7 positions match TRBD1. Germline V gene data show CDR1 as SGHTA and CDR2 as FQGNSA. With 5 bases clipped from V and 2 bases from J, the junction kept 11 bases outside the gene matches. CDR3 size: 16 residues. The CDR3 reads CASSLLYPGGQETQYF. The CDR3 bases are TGTGCCAGCAGCCTCCTGTACCCAGGGGGACAAGAGACCCAGTACTTC.

This clonotype occurred many times. The V and J genes are TRBV6-5 and TRBJ2-1; 11 bases agree with TRBD2. V dropped 7 bases and J dropped 5; count of bases not matched to a gene: 7. CDR3 length: 15 residues. Germline V gene lookup returns CDR1 MNHEY and CDR2 SVGAGI. CDR3 protein: CASTPGLAENNEQFF. The CDR3, as DNA: TGTGCCAGCACCCCGGGACTAGCGGAAAACAATGAGCAGTTCTTC.

Ten or more counts support this clonotype. Sequence at one end of the junction differs from germline and may be a read error. This chain joins TRBV15 and TRBJ2-1; D is unclear. CDR3 length: 13 amino acids. Germline CDR1 is LNHNV and CDR2 is YYDKDF (reference sequence). The CDR3 sequence is CATSRDQYNEQFF. The CDR3 DNA reads TGTGCTACCAGCAGAGATCAGTACAATGAGCAGTTCTTC.

This clonotype was recorded many times. This chain links TRBV5-1 with TRBJ1-1, with no clear D. This CDR3 has 12 amino acids. Germline lookup yields CDR1 SGHRS and CDR2 YFSETQ. The ends were cut back, 1 base at V and 7 bases at J, with 8 bases in the middle. CDR3 DNA: TGCGCCAGCAGCTTGTTGCAGGATGAAGCTTTCTTT. Its protein product is CASSLLQDEAFF.

Comment on this clonotype: A read error is possible here, since a much larger clone lies one base away. This chain joins TRBV7-7 and TRBJ2-5; TRBD1 aligns across 7 bases. Per germline, CDR1 SSHAT and CDR2 FNYEAQ (reference sequence). CDR3 length equals 13 residues. CDR3 sequence reads: CVSSLGQEKTQYF. CDR3 nucleotides: TGTGTCAGCAGCTTAGGACAGGAAAAGACCCAGTACTTC.